Presented here are 23 T cell receptor beta chains from one specimen sequenced in a study of identical twins (dated by TCRdb to the mid-2010s). Library preparation employed 5' RACE. Sequenced using an Illumina HiSeq 2000. In-frame beta chains were kept once TCRdb had trimmed the public reads at Q25 with fastp and called clones with MiXCR. Rows are combined by CDR3 protein, so each entry shows the most common genes and DNA. The sample table contains about 810,000 distinct CDR3 sequences; only one count was recorded for 12% of them. The ten largest make up 1.5% to 2% of the sample. The data were also submitted as part of a second study, on yellow fever vaccine responses in identical twins.

Sequenced sample: PBMCs. These receptors were obtained from a woman younger than 30 in good health.

This clonotype showed up just a few times. J is TRBJ1-1 and V is TRBV5-1; 8 bases match TRBD1. CDR3 size: 14 residues. CDR1 SGHRS and CDR2 YFSETQ come from the germline V gene. The junction had 5 bases not matched to a gene; V was cut back by 3 bases and J by 4 bases. CDR3 sequence (DNA): TGCGCCAGCAGCTATAAAACAGGGGGCACTGAAGCTTTCTTT. The encoded protein is CASSYKTGGTEAFF. Supplemented by reference TRBV5-1 and TRBJ1-1, the full variable domain reads KAGVTQTPRYLIKTRGQQVTLSCSPISGHRSVSWYQQTPGQGLQFLFEYFSETQRNKGNFPGRFSGRQFSNSRSEMNVSTLELGDSALYLCASSYKTGGTEAFFGQGTRLTVV.

The chain recombines TRBV20-1 with TRBJ2-7; a possible D gene is TRBD1 (6 bases). The ends were cut back, 1 base at V and 4 bases at J, with 14 bases in the middle. The germline V gene has CDR1 DFQATT and CDR2 SNEGSKA (reference sequence). This CDR3 has 14 residues. The CDR3 spells CSARGQAIGYEQYF. In nucleotides, the CDR3 is TGCAGTGCTAGAGGACAGGCCATTGGGTACGAGCAGTACTTC.

The chain recombines TRBV6-2 or TRBV6-3 with TRBJ2-5; the match to TRBD2 covers 9 bases. Germline loops: CDR1 MNHEY, CDR2 SVGEGT. The junction had 1 base not matched to a gene; V was cut back by 2 bases and J by 0 bases. The CDR3 is 15 amino acids. The CDR3 here is CASSYPSGNQETQYF. CDR3 sequence (DNA): TGTGCCAGCAGTTACCCTAGCGGGAACCAAGAGACCCAGTACTTC.

This clonotype was recorded a few times. The chain joins TRBV7-2 to TRBJ2-3; the D gene is possibly TRBD2 (6 bases). Germline-derived CDR1 and CDR2 are SGHTA and FQGNSA. Trimming stripped 0 bases from V and 0 bases from J, with 10 bases between. CDR3 length equals 16 residues. CDR3 sequence reads: CASSLAGTSSTDTQYF. CDR3 DNA: TGTGCCAGCAGCTTAGCTGGGACTTCAAGCACAGATACGCAGTATTTT. The full variable domain, in which reference TRBV7-2 and TRBJ2-3 provide the parts outside the CDR3, is GAGVSQSPSNKVTEKGKDVELRCDPISGHTALYWYRQSLGQGLEFLIYFQGNSAPDKSGLPSDRFSAERTGGSVSTLTIQRTQQEDSAVYLCASSLAGTSSTDTQYFGPGTRLTVL.

This clonotype has just a few counts. The chain links TRBV24-1 to TRBJ2-1, with 7 bases lining up with TRBD1. CDR1 and CDR2 from the germline V gene are KGHDR and SFDVKD. The CDR3 length is 13 residues. With V trimmed by 8 bases and J by 5 bases, 5 bases remained unmatched. The chain's CDR3 is CATNPTGNNEQFF. The CDR3 nucleotides are TGTGCCACCAACCCGACAGGGAACAATGAGCAGTTCTTC.

The chain links TRBV10-3 to TRBJ1-4; 7 positions match TRBD1. There are 13 residues in the CDR3. Germline lookup yields CDR1 ENHRY and CDR2 SYGVKD. V lost 6 bases to trimming and J lost 3 bases; unmatched junction nucleotides: 1. DNA for the CDR3: TGTGCCATCAGCGGGACAGCTAATGAAAAACTGTTTTTT. Protein: CAISGTANEKLFF.

The chain uses TRBV5-1 and TRBJ2-1; 9 nucleotides agree with TRBD2. CDR3 length: 17 amino acids. CDR1 and CDR2 (germline): SGHRS, YFSETQ. After removal of 4 bases from V and 3 bases from J, the junction contained 11 bases not matched to a gene. CDR3 region: CASSRRGGREIYNEQFF. CDR3 in DNA: TGCGCCAGCAGCCGACGGGGCGGGAGGGAAATCTACAATGAGCAGTTCTTC.

This clonotype occurred many times. V is TRBV12-3 or TRBV12-4 and J is TRBJ2-1; the D call may be TRBD1 or TRBD2 (6 bases each). V was shortened by 3 bases and J by 0 bases, with 18 bases between the two germline ends. CDR3 length: 18 amino acids. The CDR3: CASSLRIIADSSYNEQFF. The DNA for the CDR3 is TGTGCCAGCAGTTTGAGAATAATAGCGGACAGCTCCTACAATGAGCAGTTCTTC.

This clonotype was seen only a few times. The genes are TRBV5-6 and TRBJ1-5, with 7 positions matching TRBD1. Germline V gene lookup returns CDR1 SGHDT and CDR2 YYEEEE. With V trimmed by 2 bases and J by 0 bases, 5 bases remained unmatched. The CDR3 extends over 16 amino acids. For the CDR3, the DNA is TGTGCCAGCAGCTTAATGACAGGGAATAGCAATCAGCCCCAGCATTTT. Its protein is CASSLMTGNSNQPQHF.

The chain recombines TRBV28 with TRBJ2-1, with a weak D call TRBD1 (6 bases). The CDR3 is 12 amino acids. V lost 3 bases and J 10 bases, leaving 10 bases between the germline ends. Germline CDR1 reads MDHEN; CDR2 reads SYDVKM. This CDR3 is CASSFRGTEQFF. The CDR3 nucleotides are TGTGCCAGCAGTTTCCGTGGGACAGAGCAGTTCTTC. The full variable domain, rest sourced from reference TRBV28 and TRBJ2-1, is DVKVTQSSRYLVKRTGEKVFLECVQDMDHENMFWYRQDPGLGLRLIYFSYDVKMKEKGDIPEGYSVSREKKERFSLILESASTNQTSMYLCASSFRGTEQFFGPGTRLTVL.

The chain combines TRBV3-1 with TRBJ2-1; D is uncertain. The V and J ends lost 0 bases and 7 bases respectively, with 16 bases between them. Looked up from germline, CDR1 is LGHDT and CDR2 is YNNKEL (reference sequence). The CDR3 has 16 amino acids. CDR3 region: CASSQDMGRWKNEQFF. CDR3 DNA: TGTGCCAGCAGCCAAGATATGGGCAGGTGGAAAAATGAGCAGTTCTTC.

This clonotype was seen only a few times. The V call is TRBV5-6, the J call TRBJ2-5, with 11 bases identical to TRBD2. V lost 0 bases, J lost 5 bases, and 3 bases stayed unmatched. The CDR3 spans 15 residues. In germline, CDR1 is SGHDT, CDR2 YYEEEE. CDR3 sequence (DNA): TGTGCCAGCAGCTTGGGACTAGCGGGGTGGGAGACCCAGTACTTC. Encoded protein: CASSLGLAGWETQYF. Full variable domain (rest looked up from reference TRBV5-6 and TRBJ2-5): DAGVTQSPTHLIKTRGQQVTLRCSPKSGHDTVSWYQQALGQGPQFIFQYYEEEERQRGNFPDRFSGHQFPNYSSELNVNALLLGDSALYLCASSLGLAGWETQYFGPGTRLLVL.

In this sample, this clonotype turned up a few times. V gene TRBV11-2 combines with J gene TRBJ2-7, with TRBD2 matching over 13 bases. The germline V gene encodes CDR1 SGHAT and CDR2 FQNNGV. The CDR3 contains 17 residues. Trimming cost V 5 bases and J 3 bases; bases outside gene matches: 10. The CDR3 loop reads CASSPGTSGIFDYEQYF. The CDR3 DNA sequence: TGTGCCAGCAGCCCGGGGACTAGCGGGATTTTTGACTACGAGCAGTACTTC. The full variable domain, its missing parts supplied by reference TRBV11-2 and TRBJ2-7, is EAGVAQSPRYKIIEKRQSVAFWCNPISGHATLYWYQQILGQGPKLLIQFQNNGVVDDSQLPKDRFSAERLKGVDSTLKIQPAKLEDSAVYLCASSPGTSGIFDYEQYFGPGTRLTVT.

This clonotype turned up a few times. V and J are TRBV5-4 and TRBJ2-5; 14 bases are a match to TRBD2. CDR1 is SGHNT, CDR2 YYREEE, per germline (reference sequence). V trimming: 4 bases; J trimming: 5 bases; junction bases outside the gene matches: 4. This CDR3 has 15 residues. DNA for the CDR3: TGTGCCAGCAGCGGGACTAGCGGGAGAGCGGAGACCCAGTACTTC. Translated, it gives CASSGTSGRAETQYF.

In this sample, this clonotype turned up a few times. This chain joins TRBV24-1 and TRBJ2-3, with 10 positions matching TRBD1. V trimming: 4 bases; J trimming: 5 bases; junction bases outside the gene matches: 8. Per germline, CDR1 KGHDR and CDR2 SFDVKD. The CDR3 runs to 16 residues. CDR3 in amino acids: CATSDPDRGLLDTQYF. For the CDR3, the DNA is TGTGCCACCAGTGACCCGGACAGGGGGTTATTAGATACGCAGTATTTT.

This clonotype was counted many times. The chain has TRBV7-2 and TRBJ2-3, with D perhaps matching TRBD1 (5 bases). Per germline, CDR1 SGHTA and CDR2 FQGNSA. The V end lost 1 base, the J end lost 4 bases, and 6 bases lay between the germline ends. The CDR3 extends over 13 amino acids. CDR3: CASSLVGPDTQYF. The CDR3 coding sequence is TGTGCCAGCAGCTTAGTGGGGCCAGATACGCAGTATTTT.

The gene calls are TRBV24-1 and TRBJ1-4; no firm D call. With 9 bases removed from V and 6 bases from J, the gap between germline ends came to 13 bases. This CDR3 is built from 13 residues. Germline lookup yields CDR1 KGHDR and CDR2 SFDVKD. The CDR3 sequence: CATQAYEDEKLFF. Written as DNA, the CDR3 is TGTGCCACCCAGGCTTACGAAGATGAAAAACTGTTTTTT.

The rearrangement joins TRBV19 to TRBJ2-1, with 9 bases identical to TRBD2. The trim removed 5 bases at V and 7 bases at J, leaving 3 bases unmatched. CDR3 length: 13 amino acids. The germline V gene encodes CDR1 LNHDA and CDR2 SQIVND (reference sequence). CDR3 residues: CASSASGGNEQFF. The DNA of the CDR3 is TGTGCCAGTAGTGCCAGCGGGGGGAATGAGCAGTTCTTC.

This clonotype was counted many times. V is TRBV5-1 and J is TRBJ2-2; D unclear. Trimming took off 0 bases at V and 6 bases at J, with 15 bases between the two ends. The CDR3 has 16 amino acids. The germline CDR1 and CDR2 sequences are SGHRS and YFSETQ. DNA of the CDR3: TGCGCCAGCAGCTTGGCCAGTGTAATTGGTTCCGGGGAGCTGTTTTTT. Translating it yields CASSLASVIGSGELFF.

This clonotype has only a few counts. The chain is built from TRBV4-1 and TRBJ1-1; 7 bases line up with TRBD1. CDR3 size: 15 residues. The germline V gene encodes CDR1 MGHRA and CDR2 YSYEKL. Unmatched junction bases numbered 7, after V lost 1 base and J lost 5 bases. CDR3 in amino acids: CASSQVGRGGTEAFF. In DNA, the CDR3 is TGCGCCAGCAGCCAAGTGGGCAGGGGGGGGACTGAAGCTTTCTTT.

This clonotype was seen a handful of times. The chain combines TRBV15 with TRBJ1-6; 10 positions match TRBD1. From germline, CDR1 is LNHNV and CDR2 YYDKDF (reference sequence). CDR3 length: 15 amino acids. Losses at the gene ends were 5 bases for V and 7 bases for J; bases not matched to a gene: 5. Here the CDR3 reads CATSGRTGGNSPLHF. The CDR3 DNA sequence: TGTGCCACCAGCGGGAGGACAGGGGGGAATTCACCCCTCCACTTT.

This clonotype was found many times. This chain links TRBV5-1 with TRBJ2-3; D perhaps matches TRBD1 (5 bases). The V and J ends lost 0 bases and 4 bases respectively, with 9 bases between them. The CDR3 contains 14 residues. The germline V gene encodes CDR1 SGHRS and CDR2 YFSETQ. The CDR3 loop reads CASSLESGSDTQYF. The CDR3 DNA sequence: TGCGCCAGCAGCTTGGAATCAGGGTCAGATACGCAGTATTTT.

Here the CDR3 DNA reads TGCGCCAGCAGCCAGGGACAGAACACAGATACGCAGTATTTT. It codes for CASSQGQNTDTQYF. The chain carries TRBV5-1 and TRBJ2-3; 7 bases align to TRBD1. Germline assignment: CDR1 SGHRS and CDR2 YFSETQ. Trimming took 4 bases from V and 2 from J; bases not matched to a gene: 4. This CDR3 comprises 14 residues.